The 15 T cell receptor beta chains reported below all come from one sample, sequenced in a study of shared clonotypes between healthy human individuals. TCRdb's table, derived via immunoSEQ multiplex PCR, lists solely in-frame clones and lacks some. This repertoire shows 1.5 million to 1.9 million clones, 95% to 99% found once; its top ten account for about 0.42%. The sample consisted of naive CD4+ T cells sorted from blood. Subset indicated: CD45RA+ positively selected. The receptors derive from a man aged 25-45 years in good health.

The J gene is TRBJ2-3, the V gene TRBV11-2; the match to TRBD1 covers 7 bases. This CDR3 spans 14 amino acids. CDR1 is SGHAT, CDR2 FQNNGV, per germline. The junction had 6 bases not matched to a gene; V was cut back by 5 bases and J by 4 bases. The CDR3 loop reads CASSPRQGPDTQYF. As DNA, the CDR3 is TGTGCCAGCAGCCCTCGACAGGGCCCAGATACGCAGTATTTT. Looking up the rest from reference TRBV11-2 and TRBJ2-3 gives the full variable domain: EAGVAQSPRYKIIEKRQSVAFWCNPISGHATLYWYQQILGQGPKLLIQFQNNGVVDDSQLPKDRFSAERLKGVDSTLKIQPAKLEDSAVYLCASSPRQGPDTQYFGPGTRLTVL.

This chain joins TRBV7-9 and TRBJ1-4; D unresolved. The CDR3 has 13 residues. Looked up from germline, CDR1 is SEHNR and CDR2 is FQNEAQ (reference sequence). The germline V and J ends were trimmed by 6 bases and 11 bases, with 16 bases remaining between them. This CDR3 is CASSSGREGKLFF. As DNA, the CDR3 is TGTGCCAGCAGTTCAGGACGGGAGGGTAAACTGTTTTTT.

The CDR3 is CASSLGQGVGEQYF. CDR3 in DNA: TGTGCCAGCAGTTTAGGCCAGGGTGTCGGCGAGCAGTACTTC. This sequence joins TRBV28 and TRBJ2-7; D might be TRBD1 (5 bases). The CDR3 loop spans 14 amino acids. Trimming removed 2 bases at V and 6 bases at J, with 14 bases between. Germline V gives CDR1 MDHEN, CDR2 SYDVKM.

The CDR3 loop is CASSLYGREGNEQFF. CDR3 bases: TGTGCCAGCAGTTTATACGGGAGGGAGGGCAATGAGCAGTTCTTC. The chain combines TRBV28 with TRBJ2-1, with 8 nucleotides matching TRBD2. This CDR3 has 15 residues. With V trimmed by 1 base and J by 6 bases, 5 bases remained unmatched. The germline gives CDR1 MDHEN, CDR2 SYDVKM.

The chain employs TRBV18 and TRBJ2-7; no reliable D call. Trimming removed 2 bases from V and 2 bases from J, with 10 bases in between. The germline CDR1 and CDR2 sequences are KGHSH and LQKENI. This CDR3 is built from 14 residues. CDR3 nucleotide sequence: TGTGCCAGCTCACCATTACCCCCTCCCTACGAGCAGTACTTC. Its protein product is CASSPLPPPYEQYF. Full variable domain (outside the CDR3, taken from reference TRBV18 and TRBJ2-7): NAGVMQNPRHLVRRRGQEARLRCSPMKGHSHVYWYRQLPEEGLKFMVYLQKENIIDESGMPKERFSAEFPKEGPSILRIQQVVRGDSAAYFCASSPLPPPYEQYFGPGTRLTVT.

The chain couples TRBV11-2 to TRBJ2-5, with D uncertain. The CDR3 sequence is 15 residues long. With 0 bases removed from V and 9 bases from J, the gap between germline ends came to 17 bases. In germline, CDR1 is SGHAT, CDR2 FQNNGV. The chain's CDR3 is CASSLDHEGFRAQYF. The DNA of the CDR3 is TGTGCCAGCAGCTTAGATCATGAAGGGTTTAGGGCCCAGTACTTC.

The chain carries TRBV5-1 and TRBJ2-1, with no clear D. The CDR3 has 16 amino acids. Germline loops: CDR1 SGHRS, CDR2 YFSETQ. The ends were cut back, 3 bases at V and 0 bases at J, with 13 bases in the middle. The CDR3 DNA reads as TGCGCCAGCAGCTCGCTGCCCTCAAGCTCCTACAATGAGCAGTTCTTC. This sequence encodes CASSSLPSSSYNEQFF.

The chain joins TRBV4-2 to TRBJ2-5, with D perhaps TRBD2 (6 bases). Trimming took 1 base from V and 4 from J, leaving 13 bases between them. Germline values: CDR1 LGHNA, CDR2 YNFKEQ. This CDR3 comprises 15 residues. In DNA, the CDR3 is TGTGCCAGCAGCCAAGGTGGGGGGAGTCGAGAGACCCAGTACTTC. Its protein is CASSQGGGSRETQYF.

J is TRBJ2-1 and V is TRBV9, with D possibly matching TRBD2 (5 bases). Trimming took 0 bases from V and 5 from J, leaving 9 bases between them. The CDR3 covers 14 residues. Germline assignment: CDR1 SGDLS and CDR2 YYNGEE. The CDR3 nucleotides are TGTGCCAGCAGCGTAGAGGGAGCACACAATGAGCAGTTCTTC. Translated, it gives CASSVEGAHNEQFF.

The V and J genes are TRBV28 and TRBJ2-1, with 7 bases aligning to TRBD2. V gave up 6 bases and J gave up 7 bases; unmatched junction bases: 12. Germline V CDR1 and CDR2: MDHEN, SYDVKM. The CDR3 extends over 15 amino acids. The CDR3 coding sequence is TGTGCCAGCAGGTCCTTGGGAGGGCCATATAATGAGCAGTTCTTC. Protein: CASRSLGGPYNEQFF.

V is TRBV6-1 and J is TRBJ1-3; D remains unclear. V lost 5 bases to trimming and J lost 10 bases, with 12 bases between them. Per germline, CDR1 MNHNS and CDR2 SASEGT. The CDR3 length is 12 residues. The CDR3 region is CASSRGEGTIYF. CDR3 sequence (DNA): TGTGCCAGCAGTCGTGGGGAAGGGACCATATATTTT.

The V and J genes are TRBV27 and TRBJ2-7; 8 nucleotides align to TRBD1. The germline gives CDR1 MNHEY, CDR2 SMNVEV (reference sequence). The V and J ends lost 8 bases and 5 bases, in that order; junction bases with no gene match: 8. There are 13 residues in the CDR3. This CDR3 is CASGTRGPHEQYF. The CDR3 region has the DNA TGTGCCAGCGGAACCAGGGGGCCGCACGAGCAGTACTTC.

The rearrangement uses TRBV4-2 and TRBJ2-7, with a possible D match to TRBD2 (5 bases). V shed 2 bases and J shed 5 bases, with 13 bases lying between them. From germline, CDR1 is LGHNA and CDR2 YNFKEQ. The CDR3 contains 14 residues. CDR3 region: CASSQSKKEDEQYF. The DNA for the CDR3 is TGTGCCAGCAGCCAATCTAAAAAGGAGGACGAGCAGTACTTC.

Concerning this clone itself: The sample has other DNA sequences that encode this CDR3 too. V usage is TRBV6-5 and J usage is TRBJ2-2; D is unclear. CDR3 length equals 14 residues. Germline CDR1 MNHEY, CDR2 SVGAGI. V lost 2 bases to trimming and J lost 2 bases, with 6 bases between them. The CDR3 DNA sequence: TGTGCCAGCAGTTACCGTGTAAACACCGGGGAGCTGTTTTTT. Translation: CASSYRVNTGELFF.

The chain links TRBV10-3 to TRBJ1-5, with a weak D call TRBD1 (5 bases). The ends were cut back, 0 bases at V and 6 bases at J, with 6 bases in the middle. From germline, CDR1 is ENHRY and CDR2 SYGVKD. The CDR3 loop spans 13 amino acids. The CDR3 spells CAISESGGQPQHF. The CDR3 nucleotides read TGTGCCATCAGTGAGTCGGGGGGTCAGCCCCAGCATTTT.